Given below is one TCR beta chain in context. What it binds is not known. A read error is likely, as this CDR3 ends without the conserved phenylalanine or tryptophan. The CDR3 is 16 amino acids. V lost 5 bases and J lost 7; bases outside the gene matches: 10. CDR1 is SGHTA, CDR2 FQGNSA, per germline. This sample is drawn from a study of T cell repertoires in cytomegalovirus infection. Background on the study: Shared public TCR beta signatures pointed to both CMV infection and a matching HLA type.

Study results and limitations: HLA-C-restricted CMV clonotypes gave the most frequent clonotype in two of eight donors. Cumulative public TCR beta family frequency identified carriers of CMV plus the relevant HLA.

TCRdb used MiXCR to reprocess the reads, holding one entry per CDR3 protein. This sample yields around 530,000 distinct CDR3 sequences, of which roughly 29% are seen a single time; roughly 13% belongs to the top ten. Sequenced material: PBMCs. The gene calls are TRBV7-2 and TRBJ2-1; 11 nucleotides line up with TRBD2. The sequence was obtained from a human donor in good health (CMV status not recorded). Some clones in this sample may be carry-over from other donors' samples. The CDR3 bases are TGTGCCAGCAGCGAGGAGGTGACTAGCGGGAAAAATGAGCAGTTCTGC. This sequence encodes CASSEEVTSGKNEQFC.